The 22 T cell receptor delta chains in this list originate from one sample, sequenced in a study of γδ T cells in repeated Plasmodium falciparum infection. TCRdb redid clone calling on the multiplex PCR reads using CATT. The table has 50,000 to 55,000 delta-chain clones, roughly 1.9% seen once. Bulk repertoires came from Vgamma9/Vdelta2+ or Vdelta2-negative gammadelta T cells flow-sorted from PBMC. Sequencing was performed on gamma-delta T cells from blood. All receptors derive from a pool of human donors (malaria-infected and uninfected, not separated).

This clone was seen more than once but under ten times. This is likely an artifact of a read error, given a far larger clone one base away. Within the sample, other DNA sequences also encode this same CDR3. The rearrangement joins TRDV1 to TRDJ1; D is possibly TRDD2 (5 bases). TCRdb lists no J gene, so it was determined here by aligning the DNA to germline. Germline V gene sequence: CDR1 TSWWSYY, CDR2 QGS. V dropped 1 base and J dropped 1 base, with 31 bases sitting between them. This CDR3 contains 22 residues. The CDR3 DNA follows: TGTGCTCTTGGGGAACCCCGTCCCTTTCCGCGCAGGTCCCTACCATCCACCGATAAACTCATCTTT. Encoded protein: CALGEPRPFPRRSLPSTDKLIF.

The sample holds many counts of this clone. This DNA's translation differs at residue 4 from TCRdb's protein, which comes from a much larger clone; a read error is likely, and the protein shown is translated from the DNA. V gene TRDV1 combines with J gene TRDJ1; 8 bases agree with TRDD3. Assignment of the J gene here rests on matching the DNA to germline, because TCRdb gives none. Per germline, CDR1 TSWWSYY and CDR2 QGS. The V gene end was trimmed by 8 bases and the J gene end by 5 bases; junction bases not matched to a gene: 37. This CDR3 comprises 23 residues. Here the CDR3 reads CALRVPSIPFHSTGGRAQDKLIF. The CDR3 DNA reads as TGTGCTCTTAGGGTTCCGTCTATTCCCTTCCACAGTACTGGGGGGCGAGCCCAGGATAAACTCATCTTT.

This clone has ten or more counts. A far larger clone is a single base away, which makes a read error likely. The same CDR3 also results from other DNA sequences found in this sample. The chain carries TRDV1 and TRDJ1; D perhaps matches TRDD3 (5 bases). The J gene, not given by TCRdb, was assigned here from a germline match of the nucleotide sequence. The CDR3 totals 22 residues. CDR1 TSWWSYY and CDR2 QGS come from the germline V gene. The V and J ends lost 3 bases and 0 bases respectively, with 32 bases between them. This CDR3 reads CALGDPWPHLLRTGEYTDKLIF. The CDR3 region has the DNA TGTGCTCTTGGGGACCCCTGGCCCCATCTTCTACGTACCGGGGAGTACACCGATAAACTCATCTTT.

This clone has just a few counts. This sequence may be a read error, since a much larger clone differs from it by one base. V usage is TRAV29/DV5 and J usage is TRDJ1, with TRDD3 matching 12 bases. No J gene is reported in TCRdb; it was inferred here by comparing the DNA with germline. Trimming at V came to 0 bases and at J to 2 bases, leaving 23 bases not matched to a gene. The CDR3 totals 22 residues. The germline CDR1 and CDR2 sequences are NSMFDY and ISSIKDK. The CDR3 region is CAASAKPRRLYWGIPPTDKLIF. In DNA, the CDR3 is TGTGCAGCAAGCGCGAAACCGCGGCGCTTGTACTGGGGGATACCTCCAACCGATAAACTCATCTTT.

Only a few counts were recorded for this clone. Since a far larger clone is one base different, this is likely a read error. Other DNA sequences in the sample encode the same CDR3. The chain recombines TRDV1 with TRDJ1; 10 bases agree with TRDD3. Here the J gene was assigned by germline matching of the DNA, as TCRdb has none. J gave up 5 bases and V 0 bases, and 21 bases lay outside the gene matches. Germline assignment: CDR1 TSWWSYY and CDR2 QGS. The CDR3 spans 21 residues. CDR3 residues: CALGELCWVCTRTGGLDKLIF. The CDR3 DNA sequence: TGTGCTCTTGGGGAACTATGTTGGGTGTGTACGCGTACTGGGGGATTGGATAAACTCATCTTT.

No J gene call was made, and the V gene is TRDV2; the table's D call, TRDD3, has no DNA check behind it. This CDR3 comprises 15 residues. Looked up from germline, CDR1 is GEAIGNYY and CDR2 is EKD. CDR3 DNA: TGTGCCTGTCGCTGGGGGGGTCCGTACAAAGAGAAGATCATATTT. Its translation is CACRWGGPYKEKIIF.

This clone came up many times. A far larger clone is one nucleotide away, so this likely arose from a read error. Other DNA sequences in this sample translate to the same CDR3. The chain combines TRDV2 with TRDJ1; 7 nucleotides agree with TRDD2. The germline V gene encodes CDR1 GEAIGNYY and CDR2 EKD. J lost 2 bases, V lost 2 bases, and 31 bases had no gene match. CDR3 length equals 23 residues. The DNA for the CDR3 is TGTGCCTGTGACATGGTCGGATTCCTCCCAAACCTTCCTGCTGGAGCGTATACCGATAAACTCATCTTT. Translation gives CACDMVGFLPNLPAGAYTDKLIF.

About this clone: The amino acid sequence in TCRdb belongs to a much larger clone and departs from this DNA's translation at residue 24, likely a sequencing read error; the sequence shown is translated from the DNA. V gene assignment gives TRAV38-2/DV8, but the J gene was left uncalled; TRDD3 reflects the table's D call only, with no check against the DNA. The CDR3 has 26 residues. The germline gives CDR1 TSESDYY, CDR2 QEAYKQQN. The chain's CDR3 is CAYRSAWAHPLKDRYWGIPISDKPIF. As DNA, the CDR3 is TGTGCTTATAGGAGCGCGTGGGCCCATCCTCTCAAAGACCGGTACTGGGGGATACCAATCTCCGATAAACCCATCTTT.

This clone has just a few counts. This DNA's translation differs at residue 5 from TCRdb's protein, which comes from a much larger clone; a read error is likely, and the protein shown is translated from the DNA. The chain uses TRDV2 and TRDJ3; 9 bases map to TRDD3. The CDR3 totals 21 residues. V trimming: 3 bases; J trimming: 0 bases; junction bases outside the gene matches: 14. Germline V gene sequence: CDR1 GEAIGNYY, CDR2 EKD. Written as DNA, the CDR3 is TGTGCCTGTGACTCCGTGGGGGATAGGTTTTCGAGCTCCTGGGACACCCGACAGATGTTTTTC. Translated, it gives CACDSVGDRFSSSWDTRQMFF.

This clone has at least ten counts. TCRdb attributes to this sequence the protein of a much larger clone, which differs from the DNA translation at residue 14; a read error is likely, and the protein displayed is translated from the DNA. This CDR3 reads CALNFPTWWGAYTGKLIF. The CDR3 DNA follows: TGTGCCTTGAATTTTCCTACGTGGTGGGGGGCGTACACCGGTAAACTCATCTTT. The chain has TRDV3 and TRDJ1; the D gene is possibly TRDD2 (7 bases). In the absence of a J gene in TCRdb, the DNA was matched to germline to assign it here. The CDR3 contains 18 residues. CDR1 is TVYSNPD, CDR2 GDNSRS, per germline (reference sequence).

This clone was detected ten times or more. A single base is all that separates this from a far larger clone, so a read error is likely. The same CDR3 can be traced to other DNA sequences in this sample. This chain uses TRDV1 with TRDJ1, with D possibly TRDD2 on 6 matching bases. The J gene was not available in TCRdb and was assigned here by matching the DNA to germline segments. The germline gives CDR1 TSWWSYY, CDR2 QGS. CDR3 length: 21 residues. CDR3 sequence reads: CALGEKVPYFLLGPSGDKLIF. The DNA of the CDR3 is TGTGCCCTTGGGGAAAAAGTCCCCTACTTCCTTCTTGGACCCTCGGGGGATAAACTCATCTTT.

There are a few counts of this clone. The protein in TCRdb stems from a much larger clone and differs at residue 16 from this DNA's translation, likely a read error; here the protein is translated from the DNA. V gene TRDV1 combines with J gene TRDJ1, with 7 positions matching TRDD2. The J gene, not given by TCRdb, was assigned here from a germline match of the nucleotide sequence. CDR3 length: 20 residues. CDR1 and CDR2 (germline): TSWWSYY, QGS. The CDR3 is CALGEPAFVPTPGITNKLIF. The CDR3 coding sequence is TGTGCTCTTGGGGAACCAGCTTTCGTTCCTACACCAGGGATCACCAATAAACTCATCTTT.

This clone has at least ten counts. V gene TRDV2 combines with J gene TRDJ1, with a weak D call TRDD3 (6 bases). CDR1 and CDR2 (germline): GEAIGNYY, EKD. The CDR3 is made up of 18 amino acids. Trimming stripped 0 bases from V and 0 bases from J, with 19 bases between. The CDR3 bases are TGTGCCTGTGACACCCTGCTAACTGGGCCCCCTTACACCGATAAACTCATCTTT. Protein sequence: CACDTLLTGPPYTDKLIF.

In its sample, this clone was seen a few times. TCRdb's listed protein matches a much larger clone and diverges from this DNA's translation at residue 10, likely through a read error; the protein shown comes from the DNA. The chain uses TRDV1 and TRDJ1, with TRDD2 matching 7 bases. TCRdb records no J gene; here it was assigned by comparing the DNA to germline. Germline assignment: CDR1 TSWWSYY and CDR2 QGS. CDR3 length: 22 amino acids. Trimming took 1 base from V and 2 from J; bases not matched to a gene: 25. Written as DNA, the CDR3 is TGTGCTCTTGGGGAACGGTACCTTCCTCCTAACGAAGTTGTGGGGAGGACCGATAAACTCATCTTT. Translated: CALGERYLPPNEVVGRTDKLIF.

This clone was counted ten times or more. It is likely a read error: a sequence one base away is far more abundant. At the DNA level, this CDR3 is encoded by other sequences in the same sample as well. This rearrangement joins TRDV2 to TRDJ1, with 10 bases aligning to TRDD3. Germline V gene lookup returns CDR1 GEAIGNYY and CDR2 EKD. The CDR3 consists of 19 residues. CDR3 nucleotide sequence: TGTGCCTGTGACACCGTGGGAGTGGGGGATACTCGGCAGACCGATAAGCTCATCTTT. Translating gives CACDTVGVGDTRQTDKLIF.

The sample holds a few counts of this clone. This DNA's translation differs at residue 9 from TCRdb's protein, which comes from a much larger clone; a read error is likely, and the protein shown is translated from the DNA. The V gene is TRDV3, the J gene TRDJ1; D is uncertain. TCRdb offers no J gene call, so here the DNA was matched to germline to obtain one. V was clipped by 2 bases and J by 7 bases, with 17 bases between them. The CDR3 is made up of 13 amino acids. Germline CDR1 TVYSNPD, CDR2 GDNSRS (reference sequence). The CDR3 DNA follows: TGTGCCTTTTCCCCCGGCCGGGCCGGTAAACTCATCTTT. Residues: CAFSPGRAGKLIF.

Judged by abundance, this clone is large. Other nucleotide sequences in the sample specify the same CDR3. The chain has TRDV1 and TRDJ1; 9 bases line up with TRDD3. V lost 0 bases to trimming and J lost 0 bases; unmatched junction nucleotides: 23. Germline values: CDR1 TSWWSYY, CDR2 QGS. The CDR3 runs to 23 residues. CDR3 loop: CALGELGARSYWGTRYYTDKLIF. CDR3 sequence (DNA): TGTGCTCTTGGGGAACTTGGGGCTAGATCGTACTGGGGGACGCGCTATTACACCGATAAACTCATCTTT.

This clone occurred many times. The translation of this DNA and the TCRdb protein of a much larger clone differ at residue 3, probably owing to a read error; the protein shown here is translated from the DNA. The genes are TRDV2 and TRDJ1; 8 bases agree with TRDD3. The J gene comes from matching the DNA to germline here; TCRdb lacks it. CDR3 length: 18 amino acids. Germline V gene sequence: CDR1 GEAIGNYY, CDR2 EKD. This CDR3 reads CAYDTVSLGATGDDKLIF. In DNA, the CDR3 is TGTGCCTATGACACGGTTTCACTGGGGGCTACGGGAGACGATAAACTCATCTTT.

In its sample, this clone was seen a few times. TCRdb's protein for this DNA is that of a much larger clone and differs from the translation at residue 11, likely a read error; the protein shown is the DNA translation. J is TRDJ1 and V is TRDV2, with 7 bases aligning to TRDD3. TCRdb leaves out the J gene; it was filled in here by matching the DNA to germline. This CDR3 comprises 15 residues. The V gene's germline CDR1 is GEAIGNYY and CDR2 EKD. The CDR3 loop reads CACDMVGESTEKLIF. The DNA for the CDR3 is TGTGCCTGTGACATGGTGGGGGAGAGCACCGAGAAACTCATCTTT.

This clone was detected ten times or more. This may come from a read error, since a much larger clone is one base off. Other DNA sequences of this sample code for an identical CDR3. The chain links TRDV1 to TRDJ1; TRDD3 is a possible D gene (5 bases). Germline V lookup: CDR1 TSWWSYY, CDR2 QGS. This CDR3 has 17 residues. The CDR3 here is CALGELVGSLYTDKLIF. CDR3 nucleotide sequence: TGTGCTCTTGGGGAACTAGTGGGGAGCCTCTACACAGATAAACTCATCTTT.

Worth noting for this clone: TCRdb assigns this DNA the protein of a much larger clone, which departs from its translation at residue 22; this likely reflects a read error, and the protein shown comes from translating the DNA. The V and J genes are TRDV1 and TRDJ1; 12 positions match TRDD3. The J gene was not available in TCRdb and was assigned here by matching the DNA to germline segments. There are 27 residues in the CDR3. V lost 0 bases and J lost 3; bases outside the gene matches: 35. Germline CDR1 and CDR2: TSWWSYY and QGS. The CDR3 loop reads CALGELWLDSRSHSTGGYNMYADKLIF. The CDR3 bases are TGTGCTCTTGGGGAACTATGGCTGGACTCCCGCTCGCATTCTACTGGGGGATACAATATGTACGCCGATAAACTCATCTTT.

Turning to this clone: This likely came from a read error, as a far larger clone is one base away. The limits of the CDR3 on the DNA are not certain, so only TCRdb's listed CDR3 is given. The V gene call reads TRDV1; no J gene was called; the table's D call of TRDD3 was not tested on the DNA. The germline gives CDR1 TSWWSYY, CDR2 QGS. Termini included, the CDR3 measures 27 amino acids. The CDR3 is CALGEKIGFLLGTGIIAGDWEIRKLIF.